The subject of this entry is one T cell receptor (beta chain). Its antigen is unidentified. The data are from a study of cytomegalovirus exposure and HLA in healthy donors. The CDR3 covers 16 residues. Germline assignment: CDR1 LNHNV and CDR2 YYDKDF (reference sequence). The V and J ends lost 1 base and 7 bases respectively, with 19 bases between them. General study points: Later genetic work tied a missense DCLRE1C variant to beta-chain V and J trimming. Some V segments, including TRBV6-2 and TRBV6-3, were excluded as indistinguishable. The likely explanation for a cluster of highly shared sequence variants was sequencing artifact.

It was with 60 Vbeta and 13 Jbeta primers that the PCR ran. The data were produced by immunoSEQ multiplex PCR, yet TCRdb's version contains in-frame clones alone and is incomplete. This table holds some 180,000 clones, roughly 78% found once. Donors sampled were nominally healthy, though unrecorded immune exposures were likely. The chain employs TRBV15 and TRBJ2-5, with TRBD1 as a possible D gene (5 bases). The sample was PBMCs. The clonotype originates from a woman in her thirties in good health and CMV-seropositive. CDR3 DNA: TGTGCCACCAGCAGAGTGGGCAGGGCGCAAAGAGGGACCCAGTACTTC. It encodes CATSRVGRAQRGTQYF.